This TCR beta chain came from a study of blood T cell repertoires in COVID-19. Looking at the study overall: The United States, Italy and Spain provided the acute and convalescent COVID-19 samples. PBMCs, B-cell-depleted T cells, or T cells provided the cDNA or gDNA that made up the material.

TCRdb's table, derived via immunoSEQ multiplex PCR, lists solely in-frame clones and lacks some. The table records approximately 110,000 clones, roughly four fifths of them present only once. Looked up from germline, CDR1 is SGHAT and CDR2 is FQNNGV. The CDR3 covers 13 residues. V lost 3 bases and J 6 bases, leaving 8 bases between the germline ends. The sample consisted of peripheral blood. The TCR comes from a man between 65 and 85 years old with acute or convalescent COVID-19. The chain links TRBV11-2 to TRBJ2-2; D unresolved. CDR3 loop: CASSLDRAGELFF. CDR3 nucleotide sequence: TGTGCCAGCAGCTTGGATCGGGCCGGGGAGCTGTTTTTT. Full variable domain (rest looked up from reference TRBV11-2 and TRBJ2-2): EAGVAQSPRYKIIEKRQSVAFWCNPISGHATLYWYQQILGQGPKLLIQFQNNGVVDDSQLPKDRFSAERLKGVDSTLKIQPAKLEDSAVYLCASSLDRAGELFFGEGSRLTVL.